The next 3 T cell receptor beta chains were all read from a single sample in a study of cytomegalovirus exposure and HLA in healthy donors. Primers for the PCR totalled 60 Vbeta and 13 Jbeta. Sequencing used immunoSEQ multiplex PCR; TCRdb keeps in-frame clones, though not all of them. The profile shows 110,000 to 150,000 clones, roughly 80% of them singletons. Sample: PBMCs. Receptor source: a woman in her forties in good health and CMV-seronegative.

The rearrangement uses TRBV5-4 and TRBJ1-2; 10 bases are shared with TRBD1. The germline CDR1 and CDR2 sequences are SGHNT and YYREEE (reference sequence). Trimming cost V 4 bases and J 4 bases; bases outside gene matches: 10. CDR3 length: 16 amino acids. CDR3 coding DNA: TGTGCCAGCAGCCCATCGCCCGGGACAGGGGCCTATGGCTACACCTTC. This codes for CASSPSPGTGAYGYTF.

The rearrangement joins TRBV5-1 to TRBJ2-1; 11 nucleotides line up with TRBD2. Trimming took 2 bases from V and 8 from J; bases not matched to a gene: 3. CDR1 is SGHRS, CDR2 YFSETQ, per germline. The CDR3 runs 14 residues. CDR3 bases: TGCGCCAGCAGCTTTAGCGGGGGGGTGCATGAGCAGTTCTTC. This sequence encodes CASSFSGGVHEQFF.

V and J are TRBV5-1 and TRBJ2-5, with 7 positions matching TRBD1. With V trimmed by 4 bases and J by 3 bases, 6 bases remained unmatched. This CDR3 is 14 amino acids long. Germline CDR1 is SGHRS and CDR2 is YFSETQ. DNA of the CDR3: TGCGCCAGCAGCACCGGACAGGAAAAAGAGACCCAGTACTTC. This encodes CASSTGQEKETQYF.